Following are 13 T cell receptor beta chains from one sample sequenced in a study of identical twins. TCRdb re-called the 5' RACE reads through MiXCR, storing one row per CDR3 protein. The sample consists of fewer than 900,000 distinct CDR3 sequences, around 21% of them appearing once. This sample also belongs to another study, concerning T cells expressing NK-cell markers.

Sequencing was carried out using PBMCs. The receptors were gathered from a young woman in good health.

The table lists this clonotype with many counts. The chain joins TRBV20-1 to TRBJ2-3; D is undetermined. V was trimmed by 3 bases and J by 3 bases, leaving 7 bases between them. This CDR3 is built from 12 residues. CDR1 and CDR2 (germline): DFQATT, SNEGSKA (reference sequence). In DNA, the CDR3 is TGCAGTGCTAGGGGGATTACAGATACGCAGTATTTT. Protein sequence: CSARGITDTQYF.

This clonotype has more than one count but fewer than ten. The rearrangement joins TRBV6-1 to TRBJ1-4, with TRBD1 matching over 10 bases. CDR3 length equals 15 residues. Looked up from germline, CDR1 is MNHNS and CDR2 is SASEGT. The V and J ends lost 2 bases and 7 bases, in that order; junction bases with no gene match: 4. This chain's CDR3 is CASSERDRGSEKLFF. The CDR3 nucleotides read TGTGCCAGCAGTGAACGGGACAGGGGATCTGAAAAACTGTTTTTT.

The chain links TRBV11-2 to TRBJ2-7; 9 bases fit TRBD2. This CDR3 has 20 residues. Germline V lookup: CDR1 SGHAT, CDR2 FQNNGV. Trimming cost V 0 bases and J 4 bases; bases outside gene matches: 19. The CDR3 sequence: CASSLEQSSGKTPSKYEQYF. The CDR3 region has the DNA TGTGCCAGCAGCTTAGAGCAGTCTAGCGGGAAGACCCCTTCGAAGTACGAGCAGTACTTC.

V and J are TRBV30 and TRBJ1-1, with D unclear. Trimming shortened V by 2 bases and J by 0 bases, and 10 bases separated the two germline ends. From germline, CDR1 is GTSNPN and CDR2 SVGIG (reference sequence). The CDR3 runs 14 residues. CDR3 residues: CAWSSAPLNTEAFF. The CDR3 DNA reads as TGTGCCTGGAGTTCCGCCCCTTTGAACACTGAAGCTTTCTTT.

This clonotype was picked up a small number of times. The chain combines TRBV6-2 or TRBV6-3 with TRBJ2-7; no clear D gene. Per the germline V gene, CDR1 is MNHEY and CDR2 is SVGEGT. V lost 4 bases and J 8 bases, leaving 21 bases between the germline ends. The CDR3 is made up of 15 amino acids. The CDR3 coding sequence is TGTGCCAGCAGTTCCAGAGGCTCCGGGCCTACCAAGCAGTACTTC. Translated, it gives CASSSRGSGPTKQYF.

The sample holds many counts of this clonotype. The genes are TRBV6-1 and TRBJ2-7; 10 bases match TRBD1. The junction had 10 bases not matched to a gene; V was cut back by 6 bases and J by 5 bases. Germline V gene sequence: CDR1 MNHNS, CDR2 SASEGT. The CDR3 has 15 residues. CDR3 amino acids: CASSLPGQGPHEQYF. The CDR3 DNA is TGTGCCAGCAGCCTCCCGGGACAGGGGCCCCACGAGCAGTACTTC.

The chain has TRBV6-1 and TRBJ2-1; unclear D gene. The germline CDR1 and CDR2 sequences are MNHNS and SASEGT. Trimming took off 3 bases at V and 0 bases at J, with 9 bases between the two ends. The CDR3 sequence is 15 residues long. CDR3 DNA sequence: TGTGCCAGCAGTGACAACCGTGACTCCTACAATGAGCAGTTCTTC. It translates to CASSDNRDSYNEQFF.

This rearrangement joins TRBV6-1 to TRBJ1-4, with TRBD1 matching 8 bases. The trim removed 10 bases at V and 5 bases at J, leaving 6 bases unmatched. The germline V gene encodes CDR1 MNHNS and CDR2 SASEGT. The CDR3 has 13 amino acids. CDR3 loop: CATSDRVNEKLFF. As DNA, the CDR3 is TGTGCCACCTCGGACAGGGTGAATGAAAAACTGTTTTTT.

This clonotype was seen a handful of times. J is TRBJ2-1 and V is TRBV5-1, with D tentatively TRBD2 (5 bases). Trimming stripped 0 bases from V and 0 bases from J, with 10 bases between. Germline assignment: CDR1 SGHRS and CDR2 YFSETQ. The CDR3 loop spans 16 amino acids. The CDR3 DNA reads TGCGCCAGCAGCTTGGGAGGGAGAGGCTCCTACAATGAGCAGTTCTTC. It codes for CASSLGGRGSYNEQFF.

This clonotype was found many times. This chain connects TRBV18 to TRBJ2-7, with D unresolved. The CDR3 is 15 residues long. The germline V gene encodes CDR1 KGHSH and CDR2 LQKENI. Trimming shortened V by 3 bases and J by 0 bases, and 12 bases separated the two germline ends. For the CDR3, the DNA is TGTGCCAGCTCACCCCGGTCCGGCTTCTCCTACGAGCAGTACTTC. It specifies CASSPRSGFSYEQYF.

CDR3 DNA: TGTGCCAGCAGCGCCTTTCCTACCAATGAGCAGTTCTTC. As protein: CASSAFPTNEQFF. This chain joins TRBV9 and TRBJ2-1; no definite D call. Between the trimmed V and J ends, which lost 3 bases and 6 bases, there was a span of 10 bases. This CDR3 contains 13 residues. Germline V CDR1 and CDR2: SGDLS, YYNGEE. Combining the CDR3 with reference TRBV9 and TRBJ2-1 gives the whole variable domain DSGVTQTPKHLITATGQRVTLRCSPRSGDLSVYWYQQSLDQGLQFLIQYYNGEERAKGNILERFSAQQFPDLHSELNLSSLELGDSALYFCASSAFPTNEQFFGPGTRLTVL.

This sequence joins TRBV20-1 and TRBJ2-3; D might be TRBD1 (5 bases). The CDR3 has 15 residues. The V and J ends lost 3 bases and 1 base respectively, with 14 bases between them. Germline V gene sequence: CDR1 DFQATT, CDR2 SNEGSKA (reference sequence). In nucleotides, the CDR3 is TGCAGTGCTAGGGGGCATTTGTCCCGCACAGATACGCAGTATTTT. As protein: CSARGHLSRTDTQYF.

This clonotype was detected many times. V usage is TRBV9 and J usage is TRBJ2-2; D gene unclear. The germline V gene has CDR1 SGDLS and CDR2 YYNGEE. The CDR3 is made up of 15 amino acids. V lost 2 bases to trimming and J lost 5 bases, with 13 bases between them. This CDR3 reads CASSVGSTITGELFF. The CDR3 DNA follows: TGTGCCAGCAGCGTTGGCAGTACAATAACCGGGGAGCTGTTTTTT.